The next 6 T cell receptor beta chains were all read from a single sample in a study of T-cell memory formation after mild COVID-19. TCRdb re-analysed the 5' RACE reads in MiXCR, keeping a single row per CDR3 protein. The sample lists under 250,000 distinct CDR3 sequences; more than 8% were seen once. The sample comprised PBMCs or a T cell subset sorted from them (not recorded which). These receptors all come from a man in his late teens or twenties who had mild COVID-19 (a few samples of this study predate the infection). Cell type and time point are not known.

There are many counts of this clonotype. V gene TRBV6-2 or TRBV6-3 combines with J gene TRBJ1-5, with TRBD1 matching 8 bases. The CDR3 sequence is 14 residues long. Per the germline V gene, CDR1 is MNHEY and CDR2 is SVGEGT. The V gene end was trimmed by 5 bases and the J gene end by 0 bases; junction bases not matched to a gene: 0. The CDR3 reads CASSGQGSNQPQHF. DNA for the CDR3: TGTGCCAGCAGTGGACAGGGTAGCAATCAGCCCCAGCATTTT.

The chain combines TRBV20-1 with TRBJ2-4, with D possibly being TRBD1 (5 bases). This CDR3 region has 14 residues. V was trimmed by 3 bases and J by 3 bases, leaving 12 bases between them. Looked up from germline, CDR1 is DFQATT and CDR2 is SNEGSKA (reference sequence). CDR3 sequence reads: CSASRVSDKNIQYF. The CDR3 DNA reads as TGCAGTGCTAGCAGGGTCAGCGACAAAAACATTCAGTACTTC.

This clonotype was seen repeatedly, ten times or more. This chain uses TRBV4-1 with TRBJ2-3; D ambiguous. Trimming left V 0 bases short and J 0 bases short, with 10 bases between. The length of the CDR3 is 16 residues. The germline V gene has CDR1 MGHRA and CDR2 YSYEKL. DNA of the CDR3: TGCGCCAGCAGCCAAGAGACCTTCCCTAGCACAGATACGCAGTATTTT. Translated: CASSQETFPSTDTQYF.

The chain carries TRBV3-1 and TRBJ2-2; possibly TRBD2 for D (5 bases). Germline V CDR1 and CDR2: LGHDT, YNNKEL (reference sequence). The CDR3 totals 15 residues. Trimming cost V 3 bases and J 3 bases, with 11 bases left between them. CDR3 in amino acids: CASSHPPGYTGELFF. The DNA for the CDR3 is TGTGCCAGCAGCCACCCCCCGGGGTACACCGGGGAGCTGTTTTTT.

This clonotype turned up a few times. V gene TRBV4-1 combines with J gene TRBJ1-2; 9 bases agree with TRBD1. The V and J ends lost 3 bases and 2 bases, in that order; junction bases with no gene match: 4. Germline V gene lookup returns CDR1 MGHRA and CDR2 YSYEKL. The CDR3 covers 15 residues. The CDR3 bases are TGCGCCAGCAGCCAGGACGACAGGGGGAACTATGGCTACACCTTC. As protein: CASSQDDRGNYGYTF.

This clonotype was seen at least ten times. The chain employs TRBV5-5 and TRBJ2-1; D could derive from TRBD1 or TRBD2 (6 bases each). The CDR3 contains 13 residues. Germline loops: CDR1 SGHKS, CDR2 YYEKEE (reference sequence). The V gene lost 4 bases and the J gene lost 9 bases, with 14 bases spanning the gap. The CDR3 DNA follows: TGTGCCAGCAGCCTGAGGGGGGCGGGTGAGCAGTTCTTC. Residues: CASSLRGAGEQFF.